Listed below are T cell receptor beta chains from one sample, sequenced in a study of T cells in Graves' hyperthyroidism and ophthalmopathy. A single record per CDR3 protein comes from TCRdb applying MiXCR to the multiplex PCR reads. The sample has approximately 700,000 distinct CDR3 sequences; 40% to 55% are singletons. What was sequenced was peripheral blood or thyroid tissue (not recorded which). These receptors originate from an adult man with Graves' disease, either hyperthyroidism or ophthalmopathy (not recorded which). CDR3s include the opening cysteine and the closing phenylalanine or tryptophan. D genes are given only for firm matches. Clone size is stated in some rows and not others, as once, few, many or a class when expanded.

length | J | V | D | size | CDR3 | DNA
14 | TRBJ2-7 | TRBV7-8 | NA | NA | CASSPRQGGSEQYF | TGTGCCAGCTCACCCCGGCAAGGAGGAAGCGAGCAGTACTTC
13 | TRBJ1-3 | TRBV29-1 | NA | NA | CSGRDGSGNTIYF | TGCAGCGGCCGGGACGGCTCTGGAAACACCATATATTTT
14 | TRBJ1-3 | TRBV6-5 | NA | few | CASRTELSGNTIYF | TGTGCCAGTCGGACGGAGCTCTCTGGAAACACCATATATTTT
11 | TRBJ1-1 | TRBV20-1 | NA | many | CSASSPEGPFF | TGCAGTGCTAGCTCACCAGAAGGGCCTTTCTTT
14 | TRBJ1-1 | TRBV2 | NA | many | CASSEVALNTEAFF | TGTGCCAGCAGTGAAGTTGCGTTGAACACTGAAGCTTTCTTT
12 | TRBJ1-2 | TRBV20-1 | NA | few | CSAEPTTGTKTF | TGCAGTGCAGAACCTACTACCGGGACAAAGACCTTC
15 | TRBJ1-1 | TRBV7-9 | NA | NA | CASSLAKAGNTEAFF | TGTGCCAGCAGCTTAGCGAAGGCAGGGAACACTGAAGCTTTCTTT
15 | TRBJ1-5 | TRBV7-4 | NA | NA | CASSDGRLPNQPQHF | TGTGCCAGCAGCGATGGACGGCTACCGAATCAGCCCCAGCATTTT
14 | TRBJ1-1 | TRBV5-1 | NA | NA | CASSLNSPLGEAFF | TGCGCCAGCAGCTTGAACTCCCCCCTAGGAGAAGCTTTCTTT
15 | TRBJ2-5 | TRBV5-1 | TRBD1 | NA | CASSTGTEVGETQYF | TGCGCCAGCAGCACCGGGACAGAGGTAGGAGAGACCCAGTACTTC
14 | TRBJ1-4 | TRBV2 | NA | NA | CASSESGGSEKLFF | TGTGCCAGCAGTGAGTCCGGGGGCTCTGAAAAACTGTTTTTT
15 | TRBJ2-7 | TRBV7-9 | NA | NA | CASSADSGGSYEQYF | TGTGCCAGCAGCGCTGATAGCGGAGGGTCCTACGAGCAGTACTTC
14 | TRBJ1-6 | TRBV5-6 | NA | few | CASSRAQWSSPLHF | TGTGCCAGCAGCCGGGCACAGTGGAGTTCACCCCTCCACTTT
17 | TRBJ1-1 | TRBV20-1 | TRBD1 | NA | CSASRGAGGFMNTEAFF | TGCAGTGCTAGTAGAGGCGCAGGGGGTTTTATGAACACTGAAGCTTTCTTT
15 | TRBJ2-7 | TRBV7-8 | TRBD2 | few | CASSSLAGGPLEQYF | TGTGCCAGCAGCTCTCTAGCGGGGGGGCCCCTCGAGCAGTACTTC
13 | TRBJ1-2 | TRBV10-2 | NA | NA | CASSDLGDYGYTF | TGCGCCAGCAGTGATTTGGGGGATTATGGCTACACCTTC
14 | TRBJ1-1 | TRBV2 | NA | NA | CASSQSQGHFRAFF | TGTGCCAGCAGCCAATCCCAGGGCCATTTTCGGGCTTTCTTT
15 | TRBJ1-5 | TRBV2 | TRBD1 | few | CASSQLDRDNQPQHF | TGTGCCAGCAGCCAACTTGACAGGGACAATCAGCCCCAGCATTTT
12 | TRBJ1-6 | TRBV29-1 | TRBD1 | many | CSVGTGDSPLHF | TGCAGCGTCGGGACAGGGGATTCACCCCTCCACTTT
15 | TRBJ1-1 | TRBV7-9 | TRBD1 | NA | CASSLGGQGGTEAFF | TGTGCCAGCAGCTTAGGCGGACAGGGGGGCACTGAAGCTTTCTTT
16 | TRBJ1-5 | TRBV7-8 | NA | many | CASSSQTGLGNQPQHF | TGTGCCAGCAGCTCACAAACAGGATTGGGCAATCAGCCCCAGCATTTT
13 | TRBJ2-5 | TRBV6-1 | TRBD1 | NA | CASGTGVRETQYF | TGTGCCAGCGGGACAGGGGTGCGTGAGACCCAGTACTTC
12 | TRBJ1-6 | TRBV19 | NA | many | CASSIVNSPLHF | TGTGCCAGTAGTATAGTCAATTCACCCCTCCACTTT
14 | TRBJ1-6 | TRBV6-6 | TRBD1 | many | CASRIPGQLSPLHF | TGTGCCAGCAGGATTCCGGGACAGCTCTCACCCCTCCACTTT
14 | TRBJ2-7 | TRBV7-4 | TRBD2 | NA | CASSLGLAVDEQYF | TGTGCCAGCAGCTTAGGGCTAGCGGTGGACGAGCAGTACTTC
16 | TRBJ1-6 | TRBV7-2 | NA | few | CAWSDYEGSYNSPLHF | TGTGCCTGGAGTGATTACGAGGGTTCCTATAATTCACCCCTCCACTTT
14 | TRBJ2-7 | TRBV10-3 | NA | NA | CAISESGATYEQYF | TGTGCCATCAGTGAGTCTGGGGCCACCTACGAGCAGTACTTC
13 | TRBJ1-5 | TRBV10-3 | NA | NA | CAASRAGEQPQHF | TGTGCCGCCAGCAGGGCGGGGGAACAGCCCCAGCATTTT
11 | TRBJ1-1 | TRBV29-1 | NA | NA | CSQDSPVKAFF | TGCAGCCAGGACAGCCCTGTAAAAGCTTTCTTT
13 | TRBJ1-2 | TRBV10-3 | NA | NA | CAISSGPQRPYTF | TGTGCCATCAGCTCCGGACCCCAGAGGCCCTACACCTTC
14 | TRBJ2-7 | TRBV7-9 | NA | many | CASSLAGSPYEQYF | TGCGCCAGCAGCTTGGCCGGCAGCCCCTACGAGCAGTACTTC
16 | TRBJ2-2 | TRBV12-3/TRBV12-4 | NA | NA | CASSQVNKARSGELFF | TGTGCCAGCAGCCAAGTGAATAAAGCGCGGAGCGGGGAGCTGTTTTTT
16 | TRBJ1-1 | TRBV29-1 | NA | many | CSVDRARGFLDTEAFF | TGCAGCGTTGATAGAGCCAGGGGATTTCTGGACACTGAAGCTTTCTTT
17 | TRBJ2-7 | TRBV20-1 | NA | NA | CSASPRDRASGSYEQYF | TGCAGTGCTAGTCCCCGGGACAGGGCTAGCGGGAGTTACGAGCAGTACTTC
14 | TRBJ1-4 | TRBV29-1 | TRBD1 | many | CSVGQGLSNEKLFF | TGCAGCGTTGGACAGGGACTATCGAATGAAAAACTGTTTTTT